This TCR beta chain is drawn from a study of neurological immune-mediated disorders. Time point of the sample: longitudinal time-point 1 (baseline). PBMCs stored at -80 C, numbering 2 million, were the origin of the unsorted libraries. This clonotype has a count of ten or more. Its antigen is still unknown. Overall study findings and caveats: Levels of TCR clonal expansion peaked in HTLV-1-associated myelopathy and reached their lowest in multiple sclerosis, under those of healthy controls. The expanded clones of different subjects shared no CDR3 amino acid sequences (suggesting private repertoires in all groups).

As for the cDNA, it was generated by 5'RACE with 10-nucleotide random UMIs. TCRdb independently ran MiXCR on the 5' RACE reads; one entry per CDR3 protein. This table holds 55,000 to 75,000 distinct CDR3 sequences, about an eighth found once. The CDR3 extends over 13 amino acids. Trimming cost V 5 bases and J 2 bases, with 12 bases left between them. Germline lookup yields CDR1 DFQATT and CDR2 SNEGSKA (reference sequence). The receptor comes from a female donor with HTLV-1-associated myelopathy (HAM/TSP). Sequenced sample: PBMCs. The chain carries TRBV20-1 and TRBJ2-5, with D perhaps TRBD1 (6 bases). The DNA of the CDR3 is TGCAGTGCTCACTCGGACAGACAAGAGACCCAGTACTTC. As protein: CSAHSDRQETQYF.